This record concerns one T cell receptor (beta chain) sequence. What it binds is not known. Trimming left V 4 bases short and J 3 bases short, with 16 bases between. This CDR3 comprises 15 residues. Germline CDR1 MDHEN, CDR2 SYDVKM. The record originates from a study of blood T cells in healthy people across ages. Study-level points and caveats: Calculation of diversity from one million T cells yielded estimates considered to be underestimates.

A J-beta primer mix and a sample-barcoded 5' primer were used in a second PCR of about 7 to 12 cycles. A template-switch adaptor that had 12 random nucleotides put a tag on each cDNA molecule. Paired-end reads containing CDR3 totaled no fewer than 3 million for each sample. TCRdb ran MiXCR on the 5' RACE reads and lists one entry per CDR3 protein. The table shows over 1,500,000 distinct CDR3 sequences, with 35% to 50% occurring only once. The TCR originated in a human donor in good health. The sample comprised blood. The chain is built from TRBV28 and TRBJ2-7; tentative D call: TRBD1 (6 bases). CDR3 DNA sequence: TGTGCCAGCAGTTCCTTGTGGCCAGGGGACTACGAGCAGTACTTC. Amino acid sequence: CASSSLWPGDYEQYF.